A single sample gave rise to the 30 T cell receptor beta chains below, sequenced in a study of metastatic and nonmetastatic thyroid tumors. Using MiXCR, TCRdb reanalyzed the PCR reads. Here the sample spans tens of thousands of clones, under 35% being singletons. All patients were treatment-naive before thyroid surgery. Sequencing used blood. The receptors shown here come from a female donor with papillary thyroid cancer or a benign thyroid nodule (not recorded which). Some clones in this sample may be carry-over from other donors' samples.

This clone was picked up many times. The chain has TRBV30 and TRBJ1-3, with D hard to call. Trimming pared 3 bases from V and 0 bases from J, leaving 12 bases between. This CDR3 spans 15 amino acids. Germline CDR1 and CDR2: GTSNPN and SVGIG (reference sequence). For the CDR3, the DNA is TGTGCCTGGAGAAGAGGCAGCTCCTCTGGAAACACCATATATTTT. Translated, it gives CAWRRGSSSGNTIYF.

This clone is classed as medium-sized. The CDR3 is CASDRPGLTSGANVLTF. DNA of the CDR3: TGTGCCAGTGACCGCCCAGGCCTTACCTCTGGGGCCAACGTCCTGACTTTC. The rearrangement joins TRBV6-2 or TRBV6-3 to TRBJ2-6, with D hard to call. The germline gives CDR1 MNHEY, CDR2 SVGEGT. Deletions cut 9 bases from V and 0 bases from J, with 18 bases between. This CDR3 region has 17 residues.

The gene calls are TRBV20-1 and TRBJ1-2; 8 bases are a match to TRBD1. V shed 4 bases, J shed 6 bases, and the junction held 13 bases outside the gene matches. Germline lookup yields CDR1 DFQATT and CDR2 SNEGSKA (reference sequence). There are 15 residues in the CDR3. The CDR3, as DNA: TGCAGTGCTAAACACTACGGGACAGGAAGGCATGGCTACACCTTC. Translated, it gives CSAKHYGTGRHGYTF.

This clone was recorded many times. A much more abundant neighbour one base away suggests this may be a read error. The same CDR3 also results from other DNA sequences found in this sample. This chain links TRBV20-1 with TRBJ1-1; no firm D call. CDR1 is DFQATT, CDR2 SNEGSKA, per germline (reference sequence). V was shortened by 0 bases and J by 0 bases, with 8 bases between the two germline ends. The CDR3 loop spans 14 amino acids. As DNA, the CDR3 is TGCAGTGCTAGAGACCGCATATTGAACACTGAAGCTTTCTTT. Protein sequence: CSARDRILNTEAFF.

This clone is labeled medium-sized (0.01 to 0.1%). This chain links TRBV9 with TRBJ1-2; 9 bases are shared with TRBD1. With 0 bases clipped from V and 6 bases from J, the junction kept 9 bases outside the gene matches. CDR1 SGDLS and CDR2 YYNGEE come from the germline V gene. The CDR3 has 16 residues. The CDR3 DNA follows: TGTGCCAGCAGCGTAGGGTACCGGGACAGGGCTCATGGCTACACCTTC. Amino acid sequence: CASSVGYRDRAHGYTF.

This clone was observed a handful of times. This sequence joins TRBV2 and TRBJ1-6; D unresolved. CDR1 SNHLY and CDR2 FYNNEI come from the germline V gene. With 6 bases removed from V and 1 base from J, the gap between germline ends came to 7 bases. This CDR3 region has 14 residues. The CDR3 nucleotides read TGTGCCAGCAGCGGAGAGTCCTATAATTCACCCCTCCACTTT. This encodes CASSGESYNSPLHF. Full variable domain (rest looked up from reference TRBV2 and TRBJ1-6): EPEVTQTPSHQVTQMGQEVILRCVPISNHLYFYWYRQILGQKVEFLVSFYNNEISEKSEIFDDQFSVERPDGSNFTLKIRSTKLEDSAMYFCASSGESYNSPLHFGNGTRLTVT.

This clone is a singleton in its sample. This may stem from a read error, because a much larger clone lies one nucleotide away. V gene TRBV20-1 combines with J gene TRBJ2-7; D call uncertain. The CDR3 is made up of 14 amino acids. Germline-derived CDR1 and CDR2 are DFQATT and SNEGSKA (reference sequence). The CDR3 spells CSARDGEGIYVQYF. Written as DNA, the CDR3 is TGCAGTGCTAGAGATGGGGAAGGGATCTACGTGCAGTACTTC.

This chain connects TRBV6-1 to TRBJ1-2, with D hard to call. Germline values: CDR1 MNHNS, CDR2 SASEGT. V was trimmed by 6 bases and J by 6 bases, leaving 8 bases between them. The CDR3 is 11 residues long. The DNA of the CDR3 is TGTGCCAGCAGCTTAAACGATGGCTACACCTTC. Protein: CASSLNDGYTF.

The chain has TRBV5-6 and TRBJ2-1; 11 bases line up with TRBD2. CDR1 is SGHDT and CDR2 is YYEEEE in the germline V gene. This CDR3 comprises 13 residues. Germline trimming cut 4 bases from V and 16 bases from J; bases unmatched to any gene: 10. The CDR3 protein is CASSRILAGVSFF. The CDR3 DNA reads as TGTGCCAGCAGCCGAATACTAGCGGGAGTTTCTTTCTTC.

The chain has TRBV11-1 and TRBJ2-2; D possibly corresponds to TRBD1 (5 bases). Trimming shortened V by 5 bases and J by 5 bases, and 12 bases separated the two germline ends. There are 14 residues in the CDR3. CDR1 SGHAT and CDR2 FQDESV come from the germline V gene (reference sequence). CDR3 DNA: TGTGCCAGCAGCATTCTCAGGGTTACCGGGGAGCTGTTTTTT. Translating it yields CASSILRVTGELFF. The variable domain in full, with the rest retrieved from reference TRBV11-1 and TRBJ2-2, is EAEVAQSPRYKITEKSQAVAFWCDPISGHATLYWYRQILGQGPELLVQFQDESVVDDSQLPKDRFSAERLKGVDSTLKIQPAELGDSAMYLCASSILRVTGELFFGEGSRLTVL.

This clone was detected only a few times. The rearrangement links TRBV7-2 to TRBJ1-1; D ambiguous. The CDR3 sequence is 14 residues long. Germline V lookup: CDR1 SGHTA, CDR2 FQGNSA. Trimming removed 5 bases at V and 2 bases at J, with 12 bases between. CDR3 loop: CASSQDRVNTEAFF. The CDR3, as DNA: TGTGCCAGCAGCCAAGATCGGGTAAACACTGAAGCTTTCTTT.

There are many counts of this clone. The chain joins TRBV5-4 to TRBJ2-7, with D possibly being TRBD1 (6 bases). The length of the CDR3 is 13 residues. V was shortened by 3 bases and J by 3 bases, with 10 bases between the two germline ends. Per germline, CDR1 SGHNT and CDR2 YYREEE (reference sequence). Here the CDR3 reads CASSSGQHYEQYF. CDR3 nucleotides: TGTGCCAGCAGCTCCGGACAGCACTACGAGCAGTACTTC.

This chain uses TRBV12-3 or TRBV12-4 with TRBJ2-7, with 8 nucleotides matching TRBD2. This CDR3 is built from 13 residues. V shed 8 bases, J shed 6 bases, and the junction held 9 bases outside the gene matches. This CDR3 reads CASGISGTFEQYF. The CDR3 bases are TGTGCCAGCGGAATTAGCGGGACCTTCGAGCAGTACTTC.

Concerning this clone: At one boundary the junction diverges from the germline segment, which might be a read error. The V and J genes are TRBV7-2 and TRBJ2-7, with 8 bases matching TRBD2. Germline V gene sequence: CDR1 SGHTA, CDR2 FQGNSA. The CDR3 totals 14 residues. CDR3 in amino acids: CASSLIRGGYEHYF. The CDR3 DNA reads TGTGCCAGCAGCTTAATTCGGGGGGGCTACGAGCATTACTTC.

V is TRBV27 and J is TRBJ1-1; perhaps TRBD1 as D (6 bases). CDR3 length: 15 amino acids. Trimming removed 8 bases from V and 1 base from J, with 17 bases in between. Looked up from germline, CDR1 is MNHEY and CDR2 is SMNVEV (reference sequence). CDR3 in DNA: TGTGCCAGCCCCCGTCGGGGGCGGAGGAACACTGAAGCTTTCTTT. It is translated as CASPRRGRRNTEAFF.

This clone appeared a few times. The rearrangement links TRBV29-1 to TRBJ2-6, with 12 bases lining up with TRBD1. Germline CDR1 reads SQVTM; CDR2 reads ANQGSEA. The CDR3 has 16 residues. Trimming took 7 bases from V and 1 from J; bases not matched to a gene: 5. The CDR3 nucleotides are TGCAGCGCACGGGACAGGGGGCTTTCTGGGGCCAACGTCCTGACTTTC. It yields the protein CSARDRGLSGANVLTF.

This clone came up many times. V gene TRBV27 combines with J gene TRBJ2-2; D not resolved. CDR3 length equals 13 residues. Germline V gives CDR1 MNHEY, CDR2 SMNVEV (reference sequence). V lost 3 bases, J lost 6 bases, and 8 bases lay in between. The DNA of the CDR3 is TGTGCCAGCAGTTTCCCCGGGTCCGGGGAGCTGTTTTTT. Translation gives CASSFPGSGELFF.

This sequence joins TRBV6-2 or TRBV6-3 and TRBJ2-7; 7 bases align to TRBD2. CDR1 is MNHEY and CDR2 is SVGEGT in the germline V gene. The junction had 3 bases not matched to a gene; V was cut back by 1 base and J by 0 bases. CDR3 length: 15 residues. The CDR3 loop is CASSYWDYSSYEQYF. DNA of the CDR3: TGTGCCAGCAGTTACTGGGACTATAGCTCCTACGAGCAGTACTTC.

Here the CDR3 reads CASSRGPPNNEQFF. The CDR3 nucleotides are TGTGCCAGCAGCCGGGGGCCGCCCAACAATGAGCAGTTCTTC. The rearrangement uses TRBV11-3 and TRBJ2-1, with D possibly being TRBD1 or TRBD2 (6 bases each). V lost 5 bases and J lost 5, with 13 bases in between. Germline-derived CDR1 and CDR2 are SGHNT and YENEEA. This CDR3 region has 14 residues.

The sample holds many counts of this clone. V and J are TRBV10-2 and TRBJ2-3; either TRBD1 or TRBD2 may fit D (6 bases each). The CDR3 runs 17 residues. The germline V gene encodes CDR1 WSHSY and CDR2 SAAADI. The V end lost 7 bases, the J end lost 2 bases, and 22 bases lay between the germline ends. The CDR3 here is CASTRGERGWTTDTQYF. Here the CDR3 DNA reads TGCGCCAGCACGAGGGGGGAGAGGGGGTGGACCACAGATACGCAGTATTTT.

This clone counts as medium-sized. In nucleotides, the CDR3 is TGTGCCAGCAATGGGGGGTGGACTGAAGCTTTCTTT. Its protein product is CASNGGWTEAFF. The chain combines TRBV28 with TRBJ1-1, with D perhaps TRBD1 (5 bases). This CDR3 comprises 12 residues. Germline V gene sequence: CDR1 MDHEN, CDR2 SYDVKM. V was trimmed by 7 bases and J by 5 bases, leaving 11 bases between them.

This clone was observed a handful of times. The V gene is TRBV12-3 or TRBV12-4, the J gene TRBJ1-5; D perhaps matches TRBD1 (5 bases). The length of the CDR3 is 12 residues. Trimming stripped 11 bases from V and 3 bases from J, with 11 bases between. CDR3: CAVGVVNQPQHF. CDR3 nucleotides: TGTGCCGTAGGGGTAGTCAATCAGCCCCAGCATTTT.

For the CDR3, the DNA is TGTGCCAGCAAGACTGGTAACACAGATACGCAGTATTTT. It encodes CASKTGNTDTQYF. This chain joins TRBV27 and TRBJ2-3; D is uncertain. This CDR3 has 13 residues. V was cut by 7 bases and J by 2 bases, with 10 bases left in between. CDR1 and CDR2 (germline): MNHEY, SMNVEV (reference sequence).

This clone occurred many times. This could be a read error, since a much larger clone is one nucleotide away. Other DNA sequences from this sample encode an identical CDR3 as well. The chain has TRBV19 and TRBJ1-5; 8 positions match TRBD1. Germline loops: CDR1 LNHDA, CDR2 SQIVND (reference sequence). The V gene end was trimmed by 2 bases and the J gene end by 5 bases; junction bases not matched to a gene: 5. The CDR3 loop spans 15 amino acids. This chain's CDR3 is CASSIRQGAYQPQHF. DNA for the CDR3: TGTGCCAGTAGTATAAGGCAGGGGGCCTATCAGCCCCAGCATTTT.

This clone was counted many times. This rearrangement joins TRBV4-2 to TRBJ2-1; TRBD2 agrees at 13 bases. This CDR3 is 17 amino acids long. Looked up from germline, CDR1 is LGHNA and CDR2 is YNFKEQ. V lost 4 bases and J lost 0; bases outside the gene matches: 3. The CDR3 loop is CASSPRTSGGSYNEQFF. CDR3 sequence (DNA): TGTGCCAGCAGCCCCAGGACTAGCGGGGGCTCCTACAATGAGCAGTTCTTC.

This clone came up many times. Here the CDR3 DNA reads TGTGCCAGCAGCGTTACAGGGAACCCCTACGAGCAGTACTTC. It translates to CASSVTGNPYEQYF. The V and J genes are TRBV5-4 and TRBJ2-7; D perhaps matches TRBD1 (6 bases). V gave up 4 bases and J gave up 2 bases, with 13 bases separating them. CDR3 length: 14 residues. Per the germline V gene, CDR1 is SGHNT and CDR2 is YYREEE (reference sequence).

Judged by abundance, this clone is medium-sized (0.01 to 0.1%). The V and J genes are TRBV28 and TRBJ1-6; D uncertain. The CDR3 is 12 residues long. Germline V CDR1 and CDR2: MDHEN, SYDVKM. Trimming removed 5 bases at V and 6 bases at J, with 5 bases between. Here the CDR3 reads CASSLSNSPLHF. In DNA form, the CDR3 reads TGTGCCAGCAGTCTCAGTAATTCACCCCTCCACTTT.

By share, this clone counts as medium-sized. CDR3 sequence reads: CASSLEVHYGYTF. The CDR3 DNA sequence: TGCGCCAGCAGCTTGGAGGTGCACTATGGCTACACCTTC. The chain is built from TRBV5-1 and TRBJ1-2; D gene uncertain. V was pared by 0 bases and J by 3 bases, with 6 bases between. There are 13 residues in the CDR3. Germline lookup yields CDR1 SGHRS and CDR2 YFSETQ.

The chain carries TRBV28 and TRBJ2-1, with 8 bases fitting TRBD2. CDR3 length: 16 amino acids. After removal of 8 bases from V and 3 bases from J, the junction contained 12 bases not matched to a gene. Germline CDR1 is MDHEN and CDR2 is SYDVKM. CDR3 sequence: CASLERREALYNEQFF. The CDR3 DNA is TGTGCCAGCCTCGAGCGGCGGGAGGCCCTCTACAATGAGCAGTTCTTC.

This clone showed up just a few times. CDR3 nucleotides: TGTGCCAGCAGTGAAATAGCGGGGCGCACAGATACGCAGTATTTT. This encodes CASSEIAGRTDTQYF. The rearrangement joins TRBV6-1 to TRBJ2-3; TRBD2 matches 8 bases. The CDR3 contains 15 residues. Per the germline V gene, CDR1 is MNHNS and CDR2 is SASEGT. V trimming: 2 bases; J trimming: 1 base; junction bases outside the gene matches: 2.